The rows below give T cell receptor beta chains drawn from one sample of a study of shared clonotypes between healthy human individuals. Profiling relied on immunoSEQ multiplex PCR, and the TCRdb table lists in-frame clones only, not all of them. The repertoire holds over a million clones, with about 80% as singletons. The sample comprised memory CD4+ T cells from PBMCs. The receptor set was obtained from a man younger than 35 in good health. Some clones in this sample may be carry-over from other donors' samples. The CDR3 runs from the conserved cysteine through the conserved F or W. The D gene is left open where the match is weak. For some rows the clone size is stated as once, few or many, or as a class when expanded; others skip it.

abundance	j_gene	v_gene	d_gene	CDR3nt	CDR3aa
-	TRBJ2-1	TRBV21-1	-	TGTGCCAGCAGCAAAAGGGTGCGACAGCGTAGAGAGCAGTTCTTC	CASSKRVRQRREQFF
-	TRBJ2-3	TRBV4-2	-	TGTGCCAGCAGCCCCCGTGCTAGCACAGATACGCAGTATTTT	CASSPRASTDTQYF
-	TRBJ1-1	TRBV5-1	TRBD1	TGCGCCAGCAGCCCGCAGGGGGGAGGAACTGAAGCTTTCTTT	CASSPQGGGTEAFF
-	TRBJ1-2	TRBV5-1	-	TGCGCCAGCAGCCTCACGGGGGTCTATGGCTACACCTTC	CASSLTGVYGYTF
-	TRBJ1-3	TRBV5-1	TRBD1	TGCGCCAGCAGCACAGGGGGCGCGAACGGAAACACCATATATTTT	CASSTGGANGNTIYF
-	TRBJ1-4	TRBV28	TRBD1	TGTGCCAGCAGTACGCCAGGGGGCAATGAAAAACTGTTTTTT	CASSTPGGNEKLFF
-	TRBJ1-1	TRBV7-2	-	TGTGCCAGCAGCTTGGTGGGTACAAAGGACACTGAAGCTTTCTTT	CASSLVGTKDTEAFF
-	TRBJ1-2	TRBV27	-	TGTGCCAGCAGTTTAAGCAGGGAATATGGCTACACCTTC	CASSLSREYGYTF
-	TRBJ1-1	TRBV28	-	TGTGCCAGCAGTTTGCGACAAAGGGGCACTGAAGCTTTCTTT	CASSLRQRGTEAFF
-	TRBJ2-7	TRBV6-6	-	TGTGCCAGCAGAGTTATTGAGGGCTCCTACGAGCAGTACTTC	CASRVIEGSYEQYF
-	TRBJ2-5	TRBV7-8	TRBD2	TGTGCCAGCAGCTTAGCGCCCAGCGGGAGGACCCAGTACTTC	CASSLAPSGRTQYF
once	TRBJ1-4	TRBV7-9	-	TGTGCCAGCAGCTTACTTAGGCCCGGCGGCGAAAAACTGTTTTTT	CASSLLRPGGEKLFF
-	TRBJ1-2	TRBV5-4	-	TGTGCCAGTAGCCTGGATTCTCGGGGCTACACCTTC	CASSLDSRGYTF
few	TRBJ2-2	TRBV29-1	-	TGCAGCGTTAGTAGGGGGTCGAACACCGGGGAGCTGTTTTTT	CSVSRGSNTGELFF
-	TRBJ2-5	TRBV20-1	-	TGCAGTGCTACCCAAGAGACCCAGTACTTC	CSATQETQYF
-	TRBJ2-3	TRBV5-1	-	TGCGCCAGCAGCTTGGGGCTCGGGGGTTTGGGACAGGATACGCAGTATTTT	CASSLGLGGLGQDTQYF
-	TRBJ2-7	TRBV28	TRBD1	TGTGCCAGCAGTTTAGGACAGGATTACGAGCAGTACTTC	CASSLGQDYEQYF
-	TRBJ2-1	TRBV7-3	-	TGTGCCAGCAGCTTACGCGGCAGTAACTACAATGAGCAGTTCTTC	CASSLRGSNYNEQFF
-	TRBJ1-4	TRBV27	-	TGTGCCAGCAGTTCAGCCCGACAGGAGAGGCTTGGAAAACTGTTTTTT	CASSSARQERLGKLFF
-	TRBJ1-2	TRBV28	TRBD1	TGTGCCAGCAGCCTCGCGGACAGGGGTGTAGACACCTTC	CASSLADRGVDTF
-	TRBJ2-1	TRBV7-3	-	TGTGCCAGCAGCCTGAGCGGGTCTTACAATGAGCAGTTCTTC	CASSLSGSYNEQFF
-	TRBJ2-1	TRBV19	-	TGTGCCAGTAGCGGGACCGTGGTGGGTGAGCAGTTCTTC	CASSGTVVGEQFF
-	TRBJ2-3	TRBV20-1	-	TGCAGTGCGCCGGACTGGGATACGCAGTATTTT	CSAPDWDTQYF
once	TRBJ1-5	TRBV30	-	TGTGCCTGGAGTGTAACGTGGGGTCAGCCCCAGCATTTT	CAWSVTWGQPQHF
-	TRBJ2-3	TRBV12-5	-	TGTGCTAGTGGTTTATCCACGCGGGGCACAGATACGCAGTATTTT	CASGLSTRGTDTQYF
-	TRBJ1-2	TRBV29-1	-	TGCAGCGTTTACGGGGGGCGCAGGGACTATGGCTACACCTTC	CSVYGGRRDYGYTF
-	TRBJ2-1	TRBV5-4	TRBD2	TGTGCCAGCAGTAGGGTCTCAAGACTAGCGGGCAATGAGCAGTTCTTC	CASSRVSRLAGNEQFF
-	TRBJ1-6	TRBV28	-	TGTGCCAGCAGCTTCAGGCGGGGCTTCCCCCCCCTCCACTTT	CASSFRRGFPPLHF
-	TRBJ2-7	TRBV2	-	TGTGCCAGCACCGCGAGGCAGGGGAGCTCCTACGAGCAGTACTTC	CASTARQGSSYEQYF
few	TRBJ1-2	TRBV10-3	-	TGTGCCATCAGTGATGGGGCCAGCGATAACTATGGCTACACCTTC	CAISDGASDNYGYTF
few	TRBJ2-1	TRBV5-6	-	TGTGCCAGCCGCTATACACCCTCGCCGACAATCCAGTTCTTC	CASRYTPSPTIQFF
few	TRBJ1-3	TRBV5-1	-	TGCGCCAGCAGCTTGATGTCACCCTCTGGAAACACCATATATTTT	CASSLMSPSGNTIYF
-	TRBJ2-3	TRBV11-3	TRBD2	TGTGCCAGCAGCTTAGTAGGGTTGGGACTAACCGGGGGAGATACGCAGTATTTT	CASSLVGLGLTGGDTQYF
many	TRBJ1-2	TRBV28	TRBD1	TGTGCCAGCAGAGGACAGGGGGCTTTTTATGGCTACACCTTC	CASRGQGAFYGYTF
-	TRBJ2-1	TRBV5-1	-	TGCGCCAGCAGCTTGAGGGTTAATAACAATGAGCAGTTCTTC	CASSLRVNNNEQFF
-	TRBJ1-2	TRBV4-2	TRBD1	TGTGCCAGCAGCCCCCAGGGGGCGCGGGGCTACACCTTC	CASSPQGARGYTF
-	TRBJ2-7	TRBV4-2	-	TGTGCCAGCAGCCAAGAAGAAATCAGCGAGCAGTACTTC	CASSQEEISEQYF
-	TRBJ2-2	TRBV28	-	TGTGCCAGCAGTCCGGCAGGGGTGAACACCGGGGAGCTGTTTTTT	CASSPAGVNTGELFF
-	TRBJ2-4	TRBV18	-	TGTGCCAGCTCACTGGGGACGGGAGAAAGTACCATTCAGTACTTC	CASSLGTGESTIQYF
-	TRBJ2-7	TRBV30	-	TGTGCCTGGAGTGGGGGGGCAGGGGCGGCCTACGAGCAGTACTTC	CAWSGGAGAAYEQYF
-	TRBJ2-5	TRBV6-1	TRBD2	TGTGCCAGCCGCCTAGCGGGAGGGCGGGAGACCCAGTACTTC	CASRLAGGRETQYF
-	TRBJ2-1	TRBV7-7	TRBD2	TGTGCCAGCAGCTTAGGGGGACTAGCGGGAGTAGATGAGCAGTTCTTC	CASSLGGLAGVDEQFF
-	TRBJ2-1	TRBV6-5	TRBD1	TGTGCCAGCGGTAACAGGGGGGCCTACAATGAGCAGTTCTTC	CASGNRGAYNEQFF
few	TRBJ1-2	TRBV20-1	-	TGCAGCGGAAGGAGGAACTATGGCTACACCTTC	CSGRRNYGYTF
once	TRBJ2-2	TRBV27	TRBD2	TGTGCCAGCACCTCCCGGGGACTAGGGACCGGGGAGCTGTTTTTT	CASTSRGLGTGELFF
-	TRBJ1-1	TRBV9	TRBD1	TGTGCCAGCAGCGGACAGGGGGGGTTCGCTGAAGCTTTCTTT	CASSGQGGFAEAFF
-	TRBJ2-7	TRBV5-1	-	TGCGCCAGCAGCCTAACGGGACTCTCCTACGAGCAGTACTTC	CASSLTGLSYEQYF
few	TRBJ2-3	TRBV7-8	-	TGTGCCAGCAGCTTAGTTTTGGGAGATACGCAGTATTTT	CASSLVLGDTQYF
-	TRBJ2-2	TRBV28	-	TGTGCCAGCAGTTCAAACCAGTGGGGATTCTTTGGGGAGCTGTTTTTT	CASSSNQWGFFGELFF
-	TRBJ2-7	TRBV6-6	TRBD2	TGTGCCAGCAGACTGGGGACTAGCGGCTCCTACGAGCAGTACTTC	CASRLGTSGSYEQYF
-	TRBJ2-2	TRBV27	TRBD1	TGTGCCAGCAGCTACGGGACAGGGGTCACCGGGGAGCTGTTTTTT	CASSYGTGVTGELFF
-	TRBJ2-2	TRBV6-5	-	TGTGCCAGCAGTTTACAACAGGGTGCCGGGGAGCTGTTTTTT	CASSLQQGAGELFF
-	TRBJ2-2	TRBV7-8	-	TGTGCCAGCAGCCCTCACAGGGAACTCACCGGGGAGCTGTTTTTT	CASSPHRELTGELFF
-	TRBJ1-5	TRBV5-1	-	TGCGCCAGCAGCTTGGGAGCAGGGGAAAGTCAGCCCCAGCATTTT	CASSLGAGESQPQHF
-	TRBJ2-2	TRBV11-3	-	TGTGCCAGCAGCCCCTATCCCGGGACGGGTGACACCGGGGAGCTGTTTTTT	CASSPYPGTGDTGELFF
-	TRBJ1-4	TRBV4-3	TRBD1	TGCGCCAGCAGCCAAGATTATCGACAGGGCGGTGAAAAACTGTTTTTT	CASSQDYRQGGEKLFF
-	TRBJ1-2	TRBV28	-	TGTGCCAGCACCTCTTTGGGTCCAAACTATGGCTACACCTTC	CASTSLGPNYGYTF